This T cell receptor (beta chain) derives from a study of post-analysis software for immune sequencing data. Study-wide findings and caveats: Roughly 5 TRBV segments, TRBV5-6, TRBV5-1 and TRBV20-1 among them, were found more frequent in patients than controls.

Germline CDR1 and CDR2: SGHRS and YFSETQ. The CDR3 loop spans 16 amino acids. In its sample, this clonotype was seen a few times. Its specificity is unknown. An end of the junction differs from the germline gene, which may be a read error. TCR beta cDNA libraries had unique molecular identifiers. TCRdb recomputed calls from the PCR reads with MiXCR, one row per CDR3 protein. The sample consists of about 680,000 distinct CDR3 sequences, about 60% of them appearing once. The specimen sequenced was blood. This chain uses TRBV5-1 with TRBJ2-1; maybe TRBD2 (6 bases). This TCR was recovered from a girl aged 2-9 years with multiple sclerosis. CDR3 region: CASSLVAGSSYNEQFF. CDR3 sequence (DNA): TGTGCCAGCAGCTTGGTGGCGGGGAGCTCCTACAATGAGCAGTTCTTC.